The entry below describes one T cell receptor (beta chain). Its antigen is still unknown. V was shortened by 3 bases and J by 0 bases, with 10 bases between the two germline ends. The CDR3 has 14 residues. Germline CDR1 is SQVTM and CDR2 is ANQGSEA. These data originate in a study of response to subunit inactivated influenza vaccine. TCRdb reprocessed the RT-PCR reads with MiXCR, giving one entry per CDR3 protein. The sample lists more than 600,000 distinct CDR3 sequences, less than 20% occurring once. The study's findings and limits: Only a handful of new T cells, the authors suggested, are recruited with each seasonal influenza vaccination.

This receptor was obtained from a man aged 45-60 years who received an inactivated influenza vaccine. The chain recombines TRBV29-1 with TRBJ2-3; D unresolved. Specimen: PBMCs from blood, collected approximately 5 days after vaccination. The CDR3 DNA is TGCAGCGTTGACGGAGCTTGGAGCACAGATACGCAGTATTTT. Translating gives CSVDGAWSTDTQYF.